This is a list of T cell receptor beta chains from one sample in a study of shared clonotypes between healthy human individuals. Sequencing was performed with immunoSEQ multiplex PCR; in TCRdb, only in-frame clones are kept and a portion is missing. The sample has around 340,000 clones, more than 60% seen once. Sequencing was carried out using memory CD4+ T cells sorted from blood. The origin of the receptors is a man under 40 in good health. Both conserved end residues are part of each CDR3. Each record gives: clone size, V gene, CDR3 length, J gene, D gene, CDR3 DNA, CDR3 protein. D genes are given only for firm matches. Where a row states a size, it is once, few, many or the class of an expanded clone; other rows omit it.

clone size: many; V gene: TRBV18; CDR3 length: 16; J gene: TRBJ2-2; D gene: .; CDR3 DNA: TGTGCCAGCTCACCACCTATAGGGTTCCTCACCGGGGAGCTGTTTTTT; CDR3 protein: CASSPPIGFLTGELFF
clone size: .; V gene: TRBV25-1; CDR3 length: 13; J gene: TRBJ2-7; D gene: TRBD1; CDR3 DNA: TGTGCCAGCAGTGAATGGACAGGGGACGAGCAGTACTTC; CDR3 protein: CASSEWTGDEQYF
clone size: .; V gene: TRBV7-4; CDR3 length: 14; J gene: TRBJ1-2; D gene: TRBD1; CDR3 DNA: TGTGCCAGCAGCCCCGGACAGGAGTCTTATGGCTACACCTTC; CDR3 protein: CASSPGQESYGYTF
clone size: many; V gene: TRBV28; CDR3 length: 13; J gene: TRBJ1-2; D gene: .; CDR3 DNA: TGTGCCAGCAGTTTAGCGTGGGGATATGGCTACACCTTC; CDR3 protein: CASSLAWGYGYTF
clone size: .; V gene: TRBV2; CDR3 length: 15; J gene: TRBJ1-2; D gene: .; CDR3 DNA: TGTGCCAGCAGTGAAGAGGGGACTGGAGTTTATGGCTACACCTTC; CDR3 protein: CASSEEGTGVYGYTF
clone size: .; V gene: TRBV29-1; CDR3 length: 12; J gene: TRBJ1-4; D gene: .; CDR3 DNA: TGCGGCGGAGGTCGTGCTAATGAAAAACTGTTTTTT; CDR3 protein: CGGGRANEKLFF
clone size: .; V gene: TRBV29-1; CDR3 length: 11; J gene: TRBJ2-7; D gene: .; CDR3 DNA: TGCAGCGTTCGGACAGCCTACGAGCAGTACTTC; CDR3 protein: CSVRTAYEQYF
clone size: .; V gene: TRBV28; CDR3 length: 15; J gene: TRBJ1-4; D gene: .; CDR3 DNA: TGTGCCAGCGCCCAGGTTAACCCCCGGGGTATAAAACTGTTTTTT; CDR3 protein: CASAQVNPRGIKLFF
clone size: .; V gene: TRBV4-1; CDR3 length: 16; J gene: TRBJ2-3; D gene: .; CDR3 DNA: TGCGCCAGCAGCCAGAGAGAGAACAGGGACGCAGATACGCAGTATTTT; CDR3 protein: CASSQRENRDADTQYF
clone size: .; V gene: TRBV18; CDR3 length: 14; J gene: TRBJ2-7; D gene: .; CDR3 DNA: TGTGCCAGCTCACCGACTAGTGGCCCCTCCGAGCAGTACTTC; CDR3 protein: CASSPTSGPSEQYF
clone size: .; V gene: TRBV6-9; CDR3 length: 15; J gene: TRBJ2-3; D gene: .; CDR3 DNA: TGTGCCAGCACCCACCCGGGAGCTAGCACAGATACGCAGTATTTT; CDR3 protein: CASTHPGASTDTQYF
clone size: .; V gene: TRBV29-1; CDR3 length: 13; J gene: TRBJ2-7; D gene: .; CDR3 DNA: TGCAGCGTTGGACAGGATAGCTCCTACGAGCAGTACTTC; CDR3 protein: CSVGQDSSYEQYF
clone size: .; V gene: TRBV7-8; CDR3 length: 13; J gene: TRBJ2-3; D gene: .; CDR3 DNA: TGTGCCAGCAGCGACGTGGGGTATAGTACGCAGTATTTT; CDR3 protein: CASSDVGYSTQYF
clone size: once; V gene: TRBV30; CDR3 length: 18; J gene: TRBJ1-5; D gene: TRBD1; CDR3 DNA: TGTGCCTGGAGCGCGGGACAGGGGGACTTTATTAGCAATCAGCCCCAGCATTTT; CDR3 protein: CAWSAGQGDFISNQPQHF
clone size: few; V gene: TRBV11-2; CDR3 length: 17; J gene: TRBJ2-4; D gene: .; CDR3 DNA: TGTGCCAGCAGCTTTTTTGGGGCGGAAAGGGCCAAAAACATTCAGTACTTC; CDR3 protein: CASSFFGAERAKNIQYF
clone size: .; V gene: TRBV5-6; CDR3 length: 14; J gene: TRBJ2-5; D gene: TRBD1; CDR3 DNA: TGTGCCAGCAGGGACAGGGGGTACCAAGAGACCCAGTACTTC; CDR3 protein: CASRDRGYQETQYF
clone size: .; V gene: TRBV2; CDR3 length: 14; J gene: TRBJ1-4; D gene: .; CDR3 DNA: TGTGCCAGCAGAGCCGAAAGGACTAATGAAAAACTGTTTTTT; CDR3 protein: CASRAERTNEKLFF
clone size: .; V gene: TRBV2; CDR3 length: 14; J gene: TRBJ2-7; D gene: .; CDR3 DNA: TGTGCCAGCAGTGAAGGGGGTGTGGGCTACGAGCAGTACTTC; CDR3 protein: CASSEGGVGYEQYF
clone size: .; V gene: TRBV28; CDR3 length: 14; J gene: TRBJ2-2; D gene: TRBD1; CDR3 DNA: TGTGCCAGCAGTTCGACAGGGTACACCGGGGAGCTGTTTTTT; CDR3 protein: CASSSTGYTGELFF
clone size: .; V gene: TRBV28; CDR3 length: 12; J gene: TRBJ2-1; D gene: .; CDR3 DNA: TGTGCCAGCAGTTTAGACGACAATGAGCAGTTCTTC; CDR3 protein: CASSLDDNEQFF
clone size: .; V gene: TRBV28; CDR3 length: 14; J gene: TRBJ2-2; D gene: .; CDR3 DNA: TGTGCCAGCTGGGGCCCTCCGAACACCGGGGAGCTGTTTTTT; CDR3 protein: CASWGPPNTGELFF
clone size: .; V gene: TRBV2; CDR3 length: 14; J gene: TRBJ2-3; D gene: TRBD1; CDR3 DNA: TGTGCCAGCCGATCGGGCAGGGGGATAGATACGCAGTATTTT; CDR3 protein: CASRSGRGIDTQYF
clone size: once; V gene: TRBV5-1; CDR3 length: 16; J gene: TRBJ2-5; D gene: .; CDR3 DNA: TGCGCCAGCAGCTTGGGAATAGGTAGGGGACAAGAGACCCAGTACTTC; CDR3 protein: CASSLGIGRGQETQYF
clone size: .; V gene: TRBV2; CDR3 length: 14; J gene: TRBJ1-1; D gene: .; CDR3 DNA: TGTGCCAGCAGACTTTACGGAGGGCACACTGAAGCTTTCTTT; CDR3 protein: CASRLYGGHTEAFF
clone size: .; V gene: TRBV29-1; CDR3 length: 12; J gene: TRBJ2-4; D gene: .; CDR3 DNA: TGCAGCGTGTATGTTTCCAAAAACATTCAGTACTTC; CDR3 protein: CSVYVSKNIQYF
clone size: once; V gene: TRBV10-3; CDR3 length: 17; J gene: TRBJ2-5; D gene: TRBD2; CDR3 DNA: TGTGCCATCAGTGAGTCAGGGCTAGCGGGAGGCCAAGAGACCCAGTACTTC; CDR3 protein: CAISESGLAGGQETQYF
clone size: .; V gene: TRBV7-9; CDR3 length: 15; J gene: TRBJ2-3; D gene: .; CDR3 DNA: TGTGCCAGCAGGCCCGGGACCACCGGCACAGATACGCAGTATTTT; CDR3 protein: CASRPGTTGTDTQYF
clone size: .; V gene: TRBV2; CDR3 length: 11; J gene: TRBJ2-7; D gene: .; CDR3 DNA: TGTGCCAGCTCTTCCAGCTACGAGCAGTACTTC; CDR3 protein: CASSSSYEQYF
clone size: .; V gene: TRBV2; CDR3 length: 12; J gene: TRBJ2-7; D gene: .; CDR3 DNA: TGTGCCAGCACCTCAGGGGCGGGCGAGCAGTACTTC; CDR3 protein: CASTSGAGEQYF
clone size: .; V gene: TRBV28; CDR3 length: 14; J gene: TRBJ2-2; D gene: .; CDR3 DNA: TGTGCCAGCAACATGCCGGGCGTTACCGGGGAGCTGTTTTTT; CDR3 protein: CASNMPGVTGELFF
clone size: .; V gene: TRBV5-4; CDR3 length: 18; J gene: TRBJ2-6; D gene: .; CDR3 DNA: TGTGCCAGCAGCTTCGGCGGTGGGGCACTTACTGGGGCCAACGTCCTGACTTTC; CDR3 protein: CASSFGGGALTGANVLTF
clone size: .; V gene: TRBV5-1; CDR3 length: 16; J gene: TRBJ2-3; D gene: .; CDR3 DNA: TGCGCCAGCAGCTTGGGTCCTCCTGGGGGTATCGATACGCAGTATTTT; CDR3 protein: CASSLGPPGGIDTQYF
clone size: .; V gene: TRBV6-6; CDR3 length: 12; J gene: TRBJ2-4; D gene: .; CDR3 DNA: TGTGCCAGCAGAGCTGCCGAAAACATTCAGTACTTC; CDR3 protein: CASRAAENIQYF
clone size: few; V gene: TRBV5-1; CDR3 length: 14; J gene: TRBJ2-7; D gene: TRBD2; CDR3 DNA: TGCGCCAGCAGCTTGATCTCGGGAGGAAACGAGCAGTACTTC; CDR3 protein: CASSLISGGNEQYF
clone size: .; V gene: TRBV7-6; CDR3 length: 13; J gene: TRBJ2-3; D gene: TRBD1; CDR3 DNA: TGTGCCAGCAGCTTAGTAGACAGGGAAGCGCAGTATTTT; CDR3 protein: CASSLVDREAQYF
clone size: .; V gene: TRBV11-2; CDR3 length: 14; J gene: TRBJ2-5; D gene: .; CDR3 DNA: TGTGCCAGCAGCCCTCGGACAAAGCAAGAGACCCAGTACTTC; CDR3 protein: CASSPRTKQETQYF
clone size: .; V gene: TRBV6-5; CDR3 length: 15; J gene: TRBJ2-1; D gene: TRBD2; CDR3 DNA: TGTGCCAGCAGGCAACTAGCGGGACGCTACAATGAGCAGTTCTTC; CDR3 protein: CASRQLAGRYNEQFF
clone size: .; V gene: TRBV5-1; CDR3 length: 15; J gene: TRBJ1-1; D gene: .; CDR3 DNA: TGCGCCAGCAGCTTGGACGGCCGACCGAACACTGAAGCTTTCTTT; CDR3 protein: CASSLDGRPNTEAFF